This TCR beta chain was profiled in a study of blood T cell repertoires in COVID-19. Whole-study context: The analysed material was cDNA or gDNA that came from T cells, B-cell-depleted T cells, or PBMCs.

Using immunoSEQ multiplex PCR, the repertoire was profiled, and TCRdb retains in-frame clones only, with some absent. The sample lists about 110,000 clones, roughly 86% occurring once. This CDR3 has 19 amino acids. The V and J ends lost 5 bases and 0 bases, in that order; junction bases with no gene match: 11. Germline values: CDR1 SNHLY, CDR2 FYNNEI. The sequence was collected from a man aged 40-49 years with acute or convalescent COVID-19. The source material was peripheral blood. The J gene is TRBJ2-7, the V gene TRBV2; 15 nucleotides match TRBD2. The chain's CDR3 is CASSYSGTSGRPSSYEQYF. In DNA form, the CDR3 reads TGTGCCAGCAGTTACTCCGGGACTAGCGGGAGGCCCTCCTCCTACGAGCAGTACTTC.